This passage covers 21 T cell receptor beta chains from one sample sequenced in a study of cytomegalovirus exposure and HLA in healthy donors. It was with 60 Vbeta and 13 Jbeta primers that the PCR ran. Using immunoSEQ multiplex PCR, the repertoire was profiled, and TCRdb retains in-frame clones only, with some absent. The data contain 95,000 to 150,000 clones, about 78% of them singletons. Sequenced: PBMCs. These TCRs come from a woman aged 40-49 years in good health and CMV-seropositive.

The genes are TRBV7-8 and TRBJ1-2; 7 bases agree with TRBD1. CDR3 length: 17 residues. Germline loops: CDR1 SGHVS, CDR2 FQNEAQ. After removal of 5 bases from V and 7 bases from J, the junction contained 19 bases not matched to a gene. The CDR3: CASSPAAAYRGSGGYTF. The CDR3 nucleotides are TGTGCCAGCAGCCCGGCCGCCGCGTACAGGGGATCAGGTGGCTACACCTTC.

This clone appeared a few times. CDR3 protein: CASSPLTGNQPQHF. Here the CDR3 DNA reads TGTGCCAGCAGCCCTCTGACAGGGAATCAGCCCCAGCATTTT. This chain joins TRBV7-2 and TRBJ1-5; 7 bases map to TRBD1. The ends lost 5 bases at V and 4 bases at J; junction bases unmatched: 5. This CDR3 comprises 14 residues. Germline lookup yields CDR1 SGHTA and CDR2 FQGNSA.

This chain uses TRBV10-3 with TRBJ1-2, with a tentative D call TRBD1 (5 bases). V lost 1 base to trimming and J lost 4 bases, with 16 bases between them. The CDR3 has 16 residues. In germline, CDR1 is ENHRY, CDR2 SYGVKD. CDR3 nucleotides: TGTGCCATCAGTGAGTTCGACAGTACTATGGGCTATGGCTACACCTTC. Translated: CAISEFDSTMGYGYTF.

The V and J genes are TRBV5-5 and TRBJ1-2; TRBD1 aligns across 8 bases. Germline V gene data show CDR1 as SGHKS and CDR2 as YYEKEE (reference sequence). The CDR3 has 13 amino acids. Trimming removed 0 bases from V and 8 bases from J; junction bases left unmatched: 3. CDR3 protein: CASSLGAGGGYTF. For the CDR3, the DNA is TGTGCCAGCAGCTTGGGGGCAGGGGGCGGCTACACCTTC. The variable domain in full, completed from reference TRBV5-5 and TRBJ1-2, reads DAGVTQSPTHLIKTRGQQVTLRCSPISGHKSVSWYQQVLGQGPQFIFQYYEKEERGRGNFPDRFSARQFPNYSSELNVNALLLGDSALYLCASSLGAGGGYTFGSGTRLTVV.

The chain employs TRBV5-1 and TRBJ1-4; 9 positions agree with TRBD1. Germline CDR1 SGHRS, CDR2 YFSETQ. The CDR3 runs to 15 residues. The junction had 7 bases not matched to a gene; V was cut back by 4 bases and J by 6 bases. This CDR3 reads CASSQTGGNHEKLFF. The CDR3 DNA follows: TGCGCCAGCAGCCAAACAGGGGGCAATCATGAAAAACTGTTTTTT.

The chain couples TRBV6-5 to TRBJ2-1; D not certain. This CDR3 is built from 12 residues. Germline loops: CDR1 MNHEY, CDR2 SVGAGI. V lost 8 bases and J lost 2, with 7 bases in between. CDR3 nucleotides: TGTGCCAGCTGGCAGACCTACAATGAGCAGTTCTTC. It yields the protein CASWQTYNEQFF.

The chain joins TRBV9 to TRBJ1-6, with TRBD1 as a possible D gene (6 bases). The CDR3 consists of 15 residues. The V and J ends lost 0 bases and 5 bases respectively, with 9 bases between them. CDR1 and CDR2 (germline): SGDLS, YYNGEE. The CDR3 reads CASSVDRVDNSPLHF. For the CDR3, the DNA is TGTGCCAGCAGCGTAGACAGGGTTGATAATTCACCCCTCCACTTT.

This chain joins TRBV11-2 and TRBJ2-5; TRBD1 aligns across 7 bases. J lost 1 base, V lost 5 bases, and 1 base had no gene match. The CDR3 has 13 residues. Germline assignment: CDR1 SGHAT and CDR2 FQNNGV. In DNA, the CDR3 is TGTGCCAGCAGCCAGGGGGTCCAAGAGACCCAGTACTTC. It codes for CASSQGVQETQYF.

The chain recombines TRBV4-2 with TRBJ2-5, with TRBD2 matching 9 bases. Germline assignment: CDR1 LGHNA and CDR2 YNFKEQ. This CDR3 contains 17 residues. Trimming cost V 3 bases and J 3 bases; bases outside gene matches: 11. The CDR3 is CASSHYPRGGGKETQYF. The CDR3 nucleotides read TGTGCCAGCAGCCATTACCCCCGCGGGGGGGGGAAAGAGACCCAGTACTTC.

This chain links TRBV4-3 with TRBJ2-3; TRBD2 aligns across 10 bases. CDR1 is LGHNA, CDR2 YSLEER, per germline. V shed 5 bases and J 6 bases; nucleotides not matched to a gene: 17. This CDR3 contains 18 residues. The CDR3, as DNA: TGCGCCAGCAGCGTATACCCGAGACATAGCGGGGGGAGGGATACGCAGTATTTT. Residues: CASSVYPRHSGGRDTQYF.

The chain employs TRBV2 and TRBJ1-2; TRBD1 aligns across 8 bases. The germline V gene encodes CDR1 SNHLY and CDR2 FYNNEI. With 3 bases clipped from V and 2 bases from J, the junction kept 2 bases outside the gene matches. The CDR3 loop spans 14 amino acids. This CDR3 is CASSEGQANYGYTF. The CDR3 DNA is TGTGCCAGCAGTGAGGGACAGGCCAACTATGGCTACACCTTC.

The chain employs TRBV11-2 and TRBJ1-1, with D possibly TRBD1 on 5 matching bases. The CDR3 extends over 13 amino acids. CDR1 is SGHAT, CDR2 FQNNGV, per germline. V was pared by 4 bases and J by 3 bases, with 9 bases between. CDR3 DNA sequence: TGTGCCAGCAGCTCTACGGGGGACACTGAAGCTTTCTTT. This codes for CASSSTGDTEAFF.

The sample holds a few counts of this clone. V is TRBV7-9 and J is TRBJ2-7; TRBD1 agrees at 7 bases. The germline V gene encodes CDR1 SEHNR and CDR2 FQNEAQ (reference sequence). V gave up 0 bases and J gave up 7 bases; unmatched junction bases: 15. The CDR3 consists of 17 residues. The CDR3 is CASSLAMGTDPSGEQYF. Written as DNA, the CDR3 is TGTGCCAGCAGCTTAGCAATGGGGACAGATCCCAGTGGGGAGCAGTACTTC.

This clone was observed once. V gene TRBV11-1 combines with J gene TRBJ2-5; perhaps TRBD1 as D (5 bases). V was pared by 4 bases and J by 3 bases, with 15 bases between. This CDR3 spans 15 amino acids. CDR1 is SGHAT and CDR2 is FQDESV in the germline V gene (reference sequence). The CDR3 DNA follows: TGTGCCAGCAGCTACCTACAGGCGTTGAAAGAGACCCAGTACTTC. Residues: CASSYLQALKETQYF.

The chain joins TRBV5-1 to TRBJ2-2; 8 bases are shared with TRBD1. The CDR3 is 17 amino acids. Germline values: CDR1 SGHRS, CDR2 YFSETQ. With 0 bases clipped from V and 7 bases from J, the junction kept 11 bases outside the gene matches. This CDR3 is CASSLGGQVQDGGELFF. In nucleotides, the CDR3 is TGCGCCAGCAGCTTGGGGGGACAGGTTCAAGACGGCGGGGAGCTGTTTTTT.

The genes are TRBV7-2 and TRBJ2-2; 9 bases align to TRBD2. With 4 bases clipped from V and 4 bases from J, the junction kept 10 bases outside the gene matches. Germline V lookup: CDR1 SGHTA, CDR2 FQGNSA. There are 17 residues in the CDR3. CDR3 in DNA: TGTGCCAGCAGCTGGGGACCTAGCGGGGTGGGCACCGGGGAGCTGTTTTTT. This translates into CASSWGPSGVGTGELFF.

This clone was seen once. The chain joins TRBV6-4 to TRBJ1-6; D uncertain. Germline CDR1 MRHNA, CDR2 SNTAGT. CDR3 length equals 18 residues. Trimming cost V 0 bases and J 0 bases, with 12 bases left between them. The CDR3 here is CASSDSNPPGSYNSPLHF. The CDR3 nucleotides read TGTGCCAGCAGTGACTCGAATCCCCCCGGCTCCTATAATTCACCCCTCCACTTT.

V usage is TRBV2 and J usage is TRBJ2-3; TRBD2 agrees at 7 bases. CDR1 is SNHLY and CDR2 is FYNNEI in the germline V gene. The CDR3 runs 15 residues. J lost 4 bases, V lost 4 bases, and 8 bases had no gene match. The CDR3 DNA reads TGTGCCAGCAGTGGGTCAGCGGGGTGGGCAGATACGCAGTATTTT. It specifies CASSGSAGWADTQYF.

This sequence joins TRBV7-7 and TRBJ2-2; no definite D call. This CDR3 contains 13 residues. Germline V CDR1 and CDR2: SSHAT, FNYEAQ (reference sequence). The V and J ends lost 4 bases and 4 bases respectively, with 7 bases between them. The CDR3 region has the DNA TGTGCCAGCAGCTCCACATCCACCGGGGAGCTGTTTTTT. Amino acids: CASSSTSTGELFF.

This chain uses TRBV4-3 with TRBJ1-2, with a weak D call TRBD1 (5 bases). This CDR3 region has 15 residues. V dropped 0 bases and J dropped 6 bases, with 14 bases sitting between them. Germline V gene lookup returns CDR1 LGHNA and CDR2 YSLEER. CDR3 in amino acids: CASSQDSGRVDGYTF. The CDR3 nucleotides are TGCGCCAGCAGCCAAGATAGTGGCAGGGTGGATGGCTACACCTTC.

The V gene is TRBV9, the J gene TRBJ1-1; D possibly corresponds to TRBD1 (5 bases). The germline gives CDR1 SGDLS, CDR2 YYNGEE. Trimming took 0 bases from V and 5 from J, leaving 11 bases between them. The CDR3 runs 14 residues. The CDR3 protein is CASSVASQGTEAFF. For the CDR3, the DNA is TGTGCCAGCAGCGTAGCGTCTCAGGGTACTGAAGCTTTCTTT.